This T cell receptor beta chain was sequenced for a study of OX40 agonist ivuxolimab in advanced cancers. V lost 7 bases and J lost 6, with 21 bases in between. CDR3 length equals 16 residues. Germline V lookup: CDR1 SGHTA, CDR2 FQGNSA. Individuals having autoimmune disease history or systemic immunosuppression were not enrolled. Sampling of blood occurred at baseline, cycle 4 day 1, and cycle 7 day 1. The data were produced by immunoSEQ multiplex PCR, yet TCRdb's version contains in-frame clones alone and is incomplete. This table holds tens of thousands of clones, 75% to 90% found once. The sample in question was CD4+ or CD8+ T cells sorted from blood, obtained in a trial of the OX40 agonist ivuxolimab. The chain links TRBV7-2 to TRBJ2-2; D unclear. The sequence derives from an adult with an advanced solid tumor such as melanoma, head and neck, liver or kidney cancer. The CDR3 region is CASTFRGTTISGELFF. CDR3 in DNA: TGTGCCAGCACCTTCCGCGGCACAACCATTTCCGGGGAGCTGTTTTTT.